This T cell receptor beta chain was recorded in a study of T cells after yellow fever vaccination. TCRdb fed the 5' RACE reads into MiXCR, producing one record per CDR3 protein. The repertoire has hundreds of thousands of distinct CDR3 sequences, approximately 15% of them found once; the top ten carry over 13%. This clonotype showed up just a few times. Germline-derived CDR1 and CDR2 are SGDLS and YYNGEE. The CDR3 runs to 14 residues. Trimming left V 2 bases short and J 3 bases short, with 12 bases between. This material consisted of PBMCs, taken on the day of the yellow fever booster vaccination. The chain uses TRBV9 and TRBJ2-7; D possibly corresponds to TRBD2 (6 bases). The source of this sequence is a man aged 30-40 years who received the YFV17D yellow fever vaccine. CDR3 protein: CASSVRLDGYEQYF. The CDR3 DNA is TGTGCCAGCAGCGTTCGACTAGATGGCTACGAGCAGTACTTC.